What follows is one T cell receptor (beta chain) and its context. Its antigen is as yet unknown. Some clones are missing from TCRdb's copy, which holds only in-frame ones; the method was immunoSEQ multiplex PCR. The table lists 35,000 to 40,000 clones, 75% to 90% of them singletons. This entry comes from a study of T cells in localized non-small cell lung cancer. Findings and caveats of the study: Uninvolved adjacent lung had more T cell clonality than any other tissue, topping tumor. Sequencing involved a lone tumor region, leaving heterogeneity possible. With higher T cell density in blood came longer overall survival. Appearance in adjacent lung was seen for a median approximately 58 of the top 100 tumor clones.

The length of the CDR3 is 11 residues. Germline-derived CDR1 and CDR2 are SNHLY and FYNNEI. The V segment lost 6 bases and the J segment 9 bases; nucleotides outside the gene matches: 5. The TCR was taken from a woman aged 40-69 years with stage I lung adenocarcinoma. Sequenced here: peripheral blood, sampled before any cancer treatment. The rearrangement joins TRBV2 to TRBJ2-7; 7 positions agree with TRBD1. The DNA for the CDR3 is TGTGCCAGCAGCGAATCAGGGGGGCAGTACTTC. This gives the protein CASSESGGQYF.